This T cell receptor delta chain was sequenced in a study of gamma-delta T cells after stem cell transplantation. Concerning this clone: A much larger clone is a single base away; this may be a read error.

This CDR3 has 14 amino acids. Trimming removed 3 bases at V and 2 bases at J, with 12 bases between. The germline V gene encodes CDR1 GEAIGNYY and CDR2 EKD. TCRdb re-analyzed the RT-PCR reads via CATT. The sample lists thousands of delta-chain clones, 16% occurring once. The sequence derives from a human donor. It is not recorded whose cells these are; they may come from a transplant donor. The V and J genes are TRDV2 and TRDJ1; D might be TRDD3 (5 bases). What was sequenced was gamma-delta T cells. CDR3 protein: CACDAVTGTDKLIF. The CDR3 DNA follows: TGTGCCTGTGACGCCGTCACTGGAACCGATAAACTCATCTTT.